A single sample is the source of the 15 T cell receptor beta chains below, sequenced in a study of blood T cell repertoires in COVID-19. TCRdb's copy holds only in-frame clones and misses some; the assay was immunoSEQ multiplex PCR. The sample lists 200,000 to 300,000 clones; about 90% were seen once. Sequences were obtained from PBMCs or T cells enriched from blood (not recorded which). All receptors come from a man between 50 and 59 years old who had been exposed to COVID-19.

This chain uses TRBV2 with TRBJ1-2; D might be TRBD1 (6 bases). V was trimmed by 5 bases and J by 7 bases, leaving 17 bases between them. This CDR3 contains 14 residues. CDR1 is SNHLY, CDR2 FYNNEI, per germline. For the CDR3, the DNA is TGTGCCAGCAGTATAATCGCAGGGGATACTGGCTACACCTTC. It translates to CASSIIAGDTGYTF. Full variable domain (remainder filled in from reference TRBV2 and TRBJ1-2): EPEVTQTPSHQVTQMGQEVILRCVPISNHLYFYWYRQILGQKVEFLVSFYNNEISEKSEIFDDQFSVERPDGSNFTLKIRSTKLEDSAMYFCASSIIAGDTGYTFGSGTRLTVV.

V is TRBV27 and J is TRBJ1-1; D remains ambiguous. Trimming left V 2 bases short and J 5 bases short, with 9 bases between. The CDR3 consists of 13 residues. CDR1 is MNHEY and CDR2 is SMNVEV in the germline V gene (reference sequence). The CDR3: CASSLGDGTEAFF. The CDR3 DNA follows: TGTGCCAGCAGTTTAGGCGACGGGACTGAAGCTTTCTTT.

CDR3 region: CASTRQAGQTTNEKLFF. The CDR3 nucleotides read TGTGCCAGTACCAGGCAGGCAGGGCAAACAACTAATGAAAAACTGTTTTTT. V usage is TRBV19 and J usage is TRBJ1-4, with TRBD1 as a possible D gene (5 bases). The germline V and J ends were trimmed by 7 bases and 0 bases, with 18 bases remaining between them. Per germline, CDR1 LNHDA and CDR2 SQIVND (reference sequence). This CDR3 region has 17 residues.

This chain connects TRBV7-3 to TRBJ1-1; D is undetermined. This CDR3 is 14 amino acids long. CDR1 SGHTA and CDR2 FQGTGA come from the germline V gene. V was pared by 1 base and J by 2 bases, with 8 bases between. The CDR3 nucleotides are TGTGCCAGCAGCTTAAACGGGGAAAACACTGAAGCTTTCTTT. Translating it yields CASSLNGENTEAFF.

V usage is TRBV5-4 and J usage is TRBJ1-1, with TRBD1 matching over 7 bases. The CDR3 is made up of 16 amino acids. Germline CDR1 reads SGHNT; CDR2 reads YYREEE (reference sequence). Trimming at V came to 7 bases and at J to 6 bases, leaving 18 bases not matched to a gene. The CDR3 DNA follows: TGTGCCAGCGCACCTTACCCCGGGACAGAGGCGGCTGAAGCTTTCTTT. This codes for CASAPYPGTEAAEAFF.

This clone was seen once. This chain joins TRBV13 and TRBJ1-5; TRBD1 aligns across 8 bases. J gave up 4 bases and V 5 bases, and 13 bases lay outside the gene matches. The germline V gene encodes CDR1 PRHDT and CDR2 FYEKMQ (reference sequence). This CDR3 spans 17 amino acids. The CDR3 spells CASSLRGTGGRNQPQHF. The DNA of the CDR3 is TGTGCCAGCAGCCTCCGGGGGACAGGAGGGCGGAATCAGCCCCAGCATTTT.

V is TRBV5-1 and J is TRBJ1-1; a possible D gene is TRBD1 (5 bases). V was shortened by 4 bases and J by 7 bases, with 14 bases between the two germline ends. This CDR3 contains 13 residues. CDR1 SGHRS and CDR2 YFSETQ come from the germline V gene. The CDR3 DNA sequence: TGCGCCAGCAGCCATAATAGAGACAGTGAAGCTTTCTTT. Amino acid sequence: CASSHNRDSEAFF.

This clone was counted a single time. This chain uses TRBV11-3 with TRBJ1-1; 7 bases map to TRBD1. Germline assignment: CDR1 SGHNT and CDR2 YENEEA. CDR3 length: 14 amino acids. V dropped 5 bases and J dropped 1; count of bases not matched to a gene: 4. In nucleotides, the CDR3 is TGTGCCAGCAGCCCGTGGACAGGGAACACTGAAGCTTTCTTT. It is translated as CASSPWTGNTEAFF.

This chain connects TRBV28 to TRBJ1-2; TRBD1 matches at 9 bases. Germline trimming cut 2 bases from V and 4 bases from J; bases unmatched to any gene: 5. The CDR3 consists of 15 residues. The germline V gene encodes CDR1 MDHEN and CDR2 SYDVKM. For the CDR3, the DNA is TGTGCCAGCAGTTTAGGGACAGGGAATGTCTATGGCTACACCTTC. This translates into CASSLGTGNVYGYTF.

The chain links TRBV5-1 to TRBJ2-5; tentative D call: TRBD1 (6 bases). V was trimmed by 1 base and J by 0 bases, leaving 10 bases between them. Germline CDR1 SGHRS, CDR2 YFSETQ. The CDR3 is 15 residues long. DNA of the CDR3: TGCGCCAGCAGCTTGACAGGGTTGTACCAAGAGACCCAGTACTTC. Translation: CASSLTGLYQETQYF. Full variable domain (remainder filled in from reference TRBV5-1 and TRBJ2-5): KAGVTQTPRYLIKTRGQQVTLSCSPISGHRSVSWYQQTPGQGLQFLFEYFSETQRNKGNFPGRFSGRQFSNSRSEMNVSTLELGDSALYLCASSLTGLYQETQYFGPGTRLLVL.

The chain joins TRBV5-1 to TRBJ2-5; 7 bases line up with TRBD2. This CDR3 comprises 15 residues. Per the germline V gene, CDR1 is SGHRS and CDR2 is YFSETQ. V was pared by 1 base and J by 2 bases, with 5 bases of the junction left unmatched. The CDR3 DNA reads as TGCGCCAGCAGCTTGAAGGCAGCGGGGCAAGAGACCCAGTACTTC. Translated, it gives CASSLKAAGQETQYF.

The gene calls are TRBV11-2 and TRBJ1-2; 7 nucleotides match TRBD1. Germline V gene lookup returns CDR1 SGHAT and CDR2 FQNNGV. V shed 5 bases and J 0 bases; nucleotides not matched to a gene: 9. The CDR3 runs 16 residues. The DNA for the CDR3 is TGTGCCAGCAGCCATCGCGGGACAGAGACTAACTATGGCTACACCTTC. As protein: CASSHRGTETNYGYTF.

The genes are TRBV7-8 and TRBJ1-1; D not certain. The CDR3 totals 13 residues. Looked up from germline, CDR1 is SGHVS and CDR2 is FQNEAQ. The V end was cut by 3 bases, the J end by 1 base, with 6 bases between. CDR3 coding DNA: TGTGCCAGCAGCTTTGGTAGGAACACTGAAGCTTTCTTT. Residues: CASSFGRNTEAFF.

The chain has TRBV5-1 and TRBJ2-2; TRBD1 matches at 8 bases. The CDR3 is 15 amino acids. CDR1 is SGHRS and CDR2 is YFSETQ in the germline V gene. The trim removed 4 bases at V and 0 bases at J, leaving 2 bases unmatched. The CDR3 here is CASSRGQANTGELFF. The CDR3 bases are TGCGCCAGCAGCAGGGGACAGGCGAACACCGGGGAGCTGTTTTTT.

J is TRBJ2-7 and V is TRBV28; D is unresolved. CDR3 length: 16 amino acids. The V end lost 5 bases, the J end lost 0 bases, and 17 bases lay between the germline ends. In germline, CDR1 is MDHEN, CDR2 SYDVKM. The CDR3 spells CASSTSLADISYEQYF. DNA for the CDR3: TGTGCCAGCAGTACGAGTTTGGCAGACATCTCCTACGAGCAGTACTTC.